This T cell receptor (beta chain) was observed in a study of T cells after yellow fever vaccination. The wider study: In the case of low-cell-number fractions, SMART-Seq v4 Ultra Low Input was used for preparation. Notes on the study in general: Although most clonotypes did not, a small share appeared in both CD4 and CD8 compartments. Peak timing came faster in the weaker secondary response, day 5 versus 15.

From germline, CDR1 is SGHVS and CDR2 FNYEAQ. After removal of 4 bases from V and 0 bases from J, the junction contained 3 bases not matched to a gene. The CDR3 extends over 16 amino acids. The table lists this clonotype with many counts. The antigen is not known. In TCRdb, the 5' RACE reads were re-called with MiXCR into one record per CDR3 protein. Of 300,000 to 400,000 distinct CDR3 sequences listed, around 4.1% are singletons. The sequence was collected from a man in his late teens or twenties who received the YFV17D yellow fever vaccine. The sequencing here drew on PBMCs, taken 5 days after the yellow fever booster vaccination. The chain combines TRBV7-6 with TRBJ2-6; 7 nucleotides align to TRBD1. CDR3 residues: CASSSGTVSGANVLTF. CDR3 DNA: TGTGCCAGCAGCTCGGGGACAGTCTCTGGGGCCAACGTCCTGACTTTC.